This is a list of T cell receptor beta chains from one sample in a study of technical replicates of blood from a handful of donors. Profiled with immunoSEQ multiplex PCR; TCRdb holds only in-frame clones, not every one. The table shows about 57,000 clones, with 85% to 95% occurring only once. Sequencing was performed on PBMCs. The source of these receptors is a human donor in good health. Some clones in this sample may be carry-over from other donors' samples. Both conserved end residues are part of each CDR3. Clone size is shown for a subset of rows, as once, few, many or a class of expanded clone.

cdr3_length clone_size j_call v_call cdr3_aa
14 - TRBJ2-5 TRBV5-1 CASSPVGGQETQYF
14 - TRBJ2-5 TRBV7-6 CASSLEPGEETQYF
13 - TRBJ1-6 TRBV6-5 CASRGTGGQPLHF
14 - TRBJ2-7 TRBV5-6 CASSGLAGGYEQYF
16 - TRBJ2-2 TRBV4-2 CASSKGEGRGTGELFF
17 - TRBJ2-7 TRBV5-4 CASSLVLAGGPSYEQYF
13 once - TRBV5-8 CASSLVDTHEQYF
16 - TRBJ1-6 TRBV15 CATSRDKGARQSPLHF
11 few TRBJ2-7 TRBV20-1 CSALRVGEQYF
16 - TRBJ2-1 TRBV7-9 CASSPRGLAGGNEQFF
15 - TRBJ2-5 TRBV30 CAWSTLRTTQETQYF
14 - TRBJ2-1 TRBV5-1 CASRPGPPSPEQFF
13 - TRBJ2-3 TRBV7-6 CASSLGGVGTQYF
15 - TRBJ2-3 TRBV7-2 CASSLAAGGTDTQYF
12 - TRBJ2-3 TRBV28 CASRPTGITQYF
15 - TRBJ1-4 TRBV6-1 CASSDRTGGNEKLFF
15 - TRBJ2-3 TRBV5-1 CASSPDRGLTDTQYF
14 - TRBJ2-3 TRBV18 CASSPPSRVSTQYF
16 - TRBJ2-3 TRBV19 CASSPVAGAGTDTQYF
17 - TRBJ1-3 TRBV7-9 CASSSRQGSESWNTIYF
15 - TRBJ2-3 TRBV11-2 CASTRGQVSTDTQYF
16 - TRBJ2-5 TRBV10-3 CAIREGLAGQQETQYF
14 - TRBJ2-1 TRBV6-6 CASSSRDRRIEQFF
14 - TRBJ2-4 TRBV5-4 CASSGGGEGNIQYF
15 once TRBJ1-3 TRBV13 CASSLSAASGNTIYF
14 - TRBJ2-5 TRBV7-6 CASSRTGGRETQYF
14 once TRBJ2-5 TRBV6-6 CASSYPGNQETQYF
15 - TRBJ1-2 TRBV7-8 CASSPLGAPNYGYTF
15 - TRBJ2-3 TRBV30 CAWSGGLAVPGTQYF
14 - TRBJ2-5 TRBV5-6 CASSLARFRETQYF
12 - TRBJ2-1 TRBV30 CAWSGASDEQFF
11 - TRBJ2-7 TRBV21-1 CASGGWDEQYF
13 few TRBJ2-2 TRBV19 CASSRQNTGELFF
14 - TRBJ2-7 TRBV11-3 CASSSRLENYEQYF
14 - TRBJ1-1 TRBV6-6 CASSYGTKNTEAFF
13 - TRBJ1-2 TRBV27 CASSPRGLYGYTF
11 - TRBJ2-1 TRBV6-6 CASSPNNEQFF
16 - TRBJ2-5 TRBV7-2 CASSLGTSGTQETQYF
15 - TRBJ1-1 TRBV28 CASSRSQVGSTEAFF
14 - TRBJ1-2 TRBV15 CATSRDKGGDGYTF
15 - TRBJ2-1 TRBV7-6 CASSLAPAGRNEQFF
15 - TRBJ2-3 TRBV15 CATSRGGVGVDTQYF
14 - TRBJ1-5 TRBV2 CASRAGWSNQPQHF
12 - TRBJ1-5 TRBV30 CAWSSGGGPQHF
14 - TRBJ1-2 TRBV4-2 CASSLDREVYGYTF
14 - TRBJ1-2 TRBV6-5 CASSTPDRWHGYTF
11 - TRBJ2-7 TRBV6-1 CASMTGYEQYF
14 - TRBJ2-7 TRBV4-2 CASSQEYGDYEQYF